This TCR beta chain was sequenced in a study of T cells expressing NK-cell markers. Study-wide background: Underlying the TCR beta repertoires were sorted CD3+CD56+NKG2C+, CD3+CD56+NKG2C- and CD3+CD56-NKG2C+ T cells.

After re-calling the 5' RACE reads, TCRdb lists one entry per CDR3 protein, DNA absent. There are 300,000 to 450,000 distinct CDR3 sequences in the sample, with over 4% held by the top ten. The specimen sequenced was blood T cells: a sorted CD56 or NKG2C T cell subset, CD4+ or CD8+ T cells, or bulk PBMC T cells (not recorded which). This TCR was recovered from a man between 18 and 69 years old in good health.

CDR3 region: CASSEALTGNTEAFF. This chain connects TRBV2 to TRBJ1-1; checking the TCRdb D call of TRBD1 is not possible without DNA. The CDR3 consists of 15 residues. CDR1 and CDR2 (germline): SNHLY, FYNNEI.